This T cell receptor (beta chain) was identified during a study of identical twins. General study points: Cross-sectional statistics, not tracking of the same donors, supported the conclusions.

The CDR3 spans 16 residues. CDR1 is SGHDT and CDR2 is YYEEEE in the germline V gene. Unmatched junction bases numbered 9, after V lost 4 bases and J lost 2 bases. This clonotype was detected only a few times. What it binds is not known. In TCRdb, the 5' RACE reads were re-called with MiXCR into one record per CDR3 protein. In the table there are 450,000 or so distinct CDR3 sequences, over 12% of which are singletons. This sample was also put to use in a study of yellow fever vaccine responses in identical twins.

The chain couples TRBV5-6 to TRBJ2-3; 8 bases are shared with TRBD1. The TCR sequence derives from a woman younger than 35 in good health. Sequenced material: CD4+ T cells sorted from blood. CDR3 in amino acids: CASSNPQGAATDTQYF. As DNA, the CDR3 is TGTGCCAGCAGCAACCCCCAGGGGGCCGCCACAGATACGCAGTATTTT.